This T cell receptor beta chain stems from a study of shared clonotypes between healthy human individuals. Study-level findings and limits: The authors expected sequencing depth to affect clonotype sharing among donors. Since donors were few, the genetic and exposure-history diversity represented was limited.

The germline V and J ends were trimmed by 1 base and 0 bases, with 10 bases remaining between them. This CDR3 spans 16 amino acids. Per germline, CDR1 SGHTA and CDR2 FQGTGA. An even split of each subset's genomic DNA across several immunoSEQ plates was performed. The method was immunoSEQ multiplex PCR; TCRdb's version includes in-frame clones alone and lacks a portion of them. The data hold fewer than 650,000 clones, with 76% observed a single time. As for this clone: Its antigen is unknown.

Nashville, Tennessee was home to all donors, who were Caucasian adults. Sequencing was done on a sample of PBMCs. The receptor comes from a woman between 40 and 50 years old in good health. Some clones in this sample may be carry-over from other donors' samples. The rearrangement joins TRBV7-3 to TRBJ2-1; the D is unclear. In nucleotides, the CDR3 is TGTGCCAGCAGCTTAAGGATCGGAAGCTCCTACAATGAGCAGTTCTTC. Its protein product is CASSLRIGSSYNEQFF.